This T cell receptor beta chain was documented in a study of metastatic and nonmetastatic thyroid tumors. Study in general: Samples came from malignant and benign thyroid patients, and repertoires were compared across blood and tumor or nodule tissue.

This CDR3 contains 15 residues. Germline CDR1 reads MNHNS; CDR2 reads SASEGT. Trimming removed 6 bases from V and 0 bases from J, with 12 bases in between. This clone was counted many times. A single base separates this from a much larger clone, so it may be a read error. Other DNA sequences in the same sample also yield this CDR3. No patient had received any treatment before thyroid surgery. MiXCR reprocessed the PCR reads for TCRdb. The repertoire holds approximately 28,000 clones, under 25% seen once, with roughly 15% in the top ten. The clonotype originates from a female donor with papillary thyroid cancer or a benign thyroid nodule (not recorded which). Some clones in this sample may be carry-over from other donors' samples. The chain couples TRBV6-1 to TRBJ1-3; D gene uncertain. Sequenced input: blood. The CDR3 sequence is CASSPGQFSGNTIYF. The CDR3 DNA reads TGTGCCAGCAGCCCCGGGCAGTTCTCTGGAAACACCATATATTTT.